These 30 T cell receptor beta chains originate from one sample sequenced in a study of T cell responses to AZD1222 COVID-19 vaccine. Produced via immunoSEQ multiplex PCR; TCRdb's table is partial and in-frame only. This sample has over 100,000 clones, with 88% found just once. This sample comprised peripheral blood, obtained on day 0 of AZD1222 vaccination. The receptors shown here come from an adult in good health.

CDR3 nucleotides: TGTGCCAGCAGCAAATGGCGATCCGGGAGGGGGGGCCCAGATACGCAGTATTTT. Residues: CASSKWRSGRGGPDTQYF. V is TRBV7-9 and J is TRBJ2-3, with 8 bases matching TRBD2. Germline lookup yields CDR1 SEHNR and CDR2 FQNEAQ (reference sequence). The CDR3 consists of 18 residues. Germline trimming cut 5 bases from V and 4 bases from J; bases unmatched to any gene: 17.

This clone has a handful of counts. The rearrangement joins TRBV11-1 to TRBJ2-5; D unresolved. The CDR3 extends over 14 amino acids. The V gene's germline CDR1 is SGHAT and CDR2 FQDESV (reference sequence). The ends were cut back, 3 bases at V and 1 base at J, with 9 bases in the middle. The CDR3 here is CASSLEQPQETQYF. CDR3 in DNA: TGTGCCAGCAGCTTGGAACAGCCCCAAGAGACCCAGTACTTC.

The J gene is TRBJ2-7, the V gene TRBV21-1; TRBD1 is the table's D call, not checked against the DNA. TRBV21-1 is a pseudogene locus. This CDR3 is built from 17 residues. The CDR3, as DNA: TGTGCCAGCAGCAAAGAGGGGGTTTCTAGTTTTCTGTACGAGCAGTACGTC. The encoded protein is CASSKEGVSSFLYEQYV.

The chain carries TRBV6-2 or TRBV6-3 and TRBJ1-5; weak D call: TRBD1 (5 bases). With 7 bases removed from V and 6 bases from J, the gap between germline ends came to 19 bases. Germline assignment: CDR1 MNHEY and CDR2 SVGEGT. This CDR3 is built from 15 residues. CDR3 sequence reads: CASTPGPPAGQPQHF. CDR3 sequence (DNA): TGTGCCAGCACCCCGGGGCCTCCCGCGGGTCAGCCCCAGCATTTT.

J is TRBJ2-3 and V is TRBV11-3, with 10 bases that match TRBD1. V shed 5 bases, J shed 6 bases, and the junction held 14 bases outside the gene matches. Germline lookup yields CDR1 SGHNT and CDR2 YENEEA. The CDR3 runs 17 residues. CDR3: CASSPGAGQGGFDTQYF. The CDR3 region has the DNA TGTGCCAGCAGCCCAGGGGCTGGACAGGGGGGATTTGATACGCAGTATTTT.

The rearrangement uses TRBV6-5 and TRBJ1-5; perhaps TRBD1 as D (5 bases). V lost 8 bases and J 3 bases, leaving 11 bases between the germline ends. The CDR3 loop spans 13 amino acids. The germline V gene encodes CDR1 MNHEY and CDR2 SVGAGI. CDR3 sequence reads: CASRPGPNQPQHF. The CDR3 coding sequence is TGTGCCAGCCGACCGGGGCCCAATCAGCCCCAGCATTTT.

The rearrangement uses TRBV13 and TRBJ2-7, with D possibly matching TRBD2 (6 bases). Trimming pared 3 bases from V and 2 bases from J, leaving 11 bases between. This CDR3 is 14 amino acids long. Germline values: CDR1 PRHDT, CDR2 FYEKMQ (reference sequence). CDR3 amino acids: CASSLGRIAYEQYF. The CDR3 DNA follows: TGTGCCAGCAGCTTGGGGAGGATCGCCTACGAGCAGTACTTC.

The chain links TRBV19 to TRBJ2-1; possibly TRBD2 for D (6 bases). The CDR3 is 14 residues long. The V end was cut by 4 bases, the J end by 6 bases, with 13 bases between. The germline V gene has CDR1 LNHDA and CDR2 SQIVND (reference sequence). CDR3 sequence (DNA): TGTGCCAGTAGTAAACTAGCAGAACTCAATGAGCAGTTCTTC. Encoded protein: CASSKLAELNEQFF.

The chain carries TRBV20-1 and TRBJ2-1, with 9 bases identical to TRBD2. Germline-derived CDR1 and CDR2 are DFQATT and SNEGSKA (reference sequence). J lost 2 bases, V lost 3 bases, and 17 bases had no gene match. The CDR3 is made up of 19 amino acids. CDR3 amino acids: CSASSNGLAGRVAYNEQFF. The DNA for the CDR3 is TGCAGTGCTAGTAGTAATGGCCTAGCGGGACGGGTGGCCTACAATGAGCAGTTCTTC.

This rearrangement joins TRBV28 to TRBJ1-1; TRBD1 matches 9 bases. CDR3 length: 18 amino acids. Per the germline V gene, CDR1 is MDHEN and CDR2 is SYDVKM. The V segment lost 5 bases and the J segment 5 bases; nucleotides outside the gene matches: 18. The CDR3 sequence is CASSLPPGTGIVETEAFF. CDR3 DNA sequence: TGTGCCAGCAGTCTACCCCCCGGGACAGGGATCGTCGAAACTGAAGCTTTCTTT.

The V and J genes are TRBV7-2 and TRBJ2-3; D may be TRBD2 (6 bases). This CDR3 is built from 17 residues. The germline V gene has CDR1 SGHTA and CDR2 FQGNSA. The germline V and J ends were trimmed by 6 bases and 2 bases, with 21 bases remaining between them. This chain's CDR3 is CASRTARRGGNTDTQYF. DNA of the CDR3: TGTGCCAGCAGAACCGCGAGGAGGGGTGGGAACACAGATACGCAGTATTTT.

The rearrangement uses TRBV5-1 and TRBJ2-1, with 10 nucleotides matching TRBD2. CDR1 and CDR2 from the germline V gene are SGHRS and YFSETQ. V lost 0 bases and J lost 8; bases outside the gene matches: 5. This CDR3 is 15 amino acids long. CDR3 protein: CASSLGLAGVDEQFF. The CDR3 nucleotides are TGCGCCAGCAGCTTGGGGCTAGCGGGAGTGGATGAGCAGTTCTTC.

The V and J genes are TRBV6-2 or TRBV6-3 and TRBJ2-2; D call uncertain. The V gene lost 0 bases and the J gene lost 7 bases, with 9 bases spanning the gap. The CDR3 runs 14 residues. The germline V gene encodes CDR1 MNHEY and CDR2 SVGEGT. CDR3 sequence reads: CASSYSWGIGELFF. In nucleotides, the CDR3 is TGTGCCAGCAGTTACTCTTGGGGAATCGGGGAGCTGTTTTTT.

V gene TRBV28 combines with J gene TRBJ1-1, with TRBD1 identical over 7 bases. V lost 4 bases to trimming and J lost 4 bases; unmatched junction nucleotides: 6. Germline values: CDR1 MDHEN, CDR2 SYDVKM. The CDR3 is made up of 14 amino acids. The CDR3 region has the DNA TGTGCCAGCAGTTCGACAGGGTTCTCCACTGAAGCTTTCTTT. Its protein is CASSSTGFSTEAFF. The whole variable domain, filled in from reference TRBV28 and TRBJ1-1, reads DVKVTQSSRYLVKRTGEKVFLECVQDMDHENMFWYRQDPGLGLRLIYFSYDVKMKEKGDIPEGYSVSREKKERFSLILESASTNQTSMYLCASSSTGFSTEAFFGQGTRLTVV.

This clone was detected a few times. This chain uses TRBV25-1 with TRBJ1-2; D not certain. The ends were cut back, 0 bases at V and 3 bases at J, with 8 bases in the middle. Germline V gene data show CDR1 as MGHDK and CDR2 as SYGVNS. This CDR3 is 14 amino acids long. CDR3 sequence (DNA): TGTGCCAGCAGTGAATACACAGACTACTATGGCTACACCTTC. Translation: CASSEYTDYYGYTF.

The CDR3 reads CASSLYDYEQYF. CDR3 DNA sequence: TGTGCCAGCAGCCTCTATGACTACGAGCAGTACTTC. The chain joins TRBV3-1 (or the pseudogene TRBV3-2) to TRBJ2-7; D unclear. V was shortened by 4 bases and J by 3 bases, with 7 bases between the two germline ends. Germline values: CDR1 LGHDT, CDR2 YNNKEL (reference sequence). The CDR3 spans 12 residues.

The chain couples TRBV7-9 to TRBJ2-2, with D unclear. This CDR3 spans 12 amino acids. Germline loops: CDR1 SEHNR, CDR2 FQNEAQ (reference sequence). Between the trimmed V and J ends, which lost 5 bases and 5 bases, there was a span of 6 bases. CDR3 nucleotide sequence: TGTGCCAGCAGCCGCCCTACCGGGGAGCTGTTTTTT. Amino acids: CASSRPTGELFF.

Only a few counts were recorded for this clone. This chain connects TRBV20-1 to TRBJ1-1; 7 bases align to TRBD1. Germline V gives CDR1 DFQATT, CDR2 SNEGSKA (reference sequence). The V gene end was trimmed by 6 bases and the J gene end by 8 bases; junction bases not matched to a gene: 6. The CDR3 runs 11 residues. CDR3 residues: CSARNRGEAFF. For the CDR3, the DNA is TGCAGTGCCAGGAACAGGGGAGAAGCTTTCTTT.

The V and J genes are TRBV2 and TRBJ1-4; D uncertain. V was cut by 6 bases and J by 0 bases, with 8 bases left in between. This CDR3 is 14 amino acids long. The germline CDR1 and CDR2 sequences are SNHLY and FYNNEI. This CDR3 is CASRQSATNEKLFF. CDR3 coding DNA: TGTGCCAGCAGACAGTCTGCAACTAATGAAAAACTGTTTTTT.

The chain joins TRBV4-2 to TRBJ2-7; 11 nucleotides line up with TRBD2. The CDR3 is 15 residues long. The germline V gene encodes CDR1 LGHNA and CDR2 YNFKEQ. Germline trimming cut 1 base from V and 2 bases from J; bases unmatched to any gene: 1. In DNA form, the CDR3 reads TGTGCCAGCAGCCAAGGACTAGCGGGGACCTACGAGCAGTACTTC. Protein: CASSQGLAGTYEQYF.

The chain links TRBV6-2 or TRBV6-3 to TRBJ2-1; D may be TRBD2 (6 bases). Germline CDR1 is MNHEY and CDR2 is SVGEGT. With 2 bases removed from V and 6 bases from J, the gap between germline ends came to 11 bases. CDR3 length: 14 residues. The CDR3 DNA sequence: TGTGCCAGCAGTTACGGAGGAGGGCCCAATGAGCAGTTCTTC. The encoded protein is CASSYGGGPNEQFF.

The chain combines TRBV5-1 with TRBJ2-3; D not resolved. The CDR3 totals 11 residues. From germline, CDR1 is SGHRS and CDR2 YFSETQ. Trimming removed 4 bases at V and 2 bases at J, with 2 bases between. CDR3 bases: TGCGCCAGCAGCAACACAGATACGCAGTATTTT. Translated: CASSNTDTQYF.

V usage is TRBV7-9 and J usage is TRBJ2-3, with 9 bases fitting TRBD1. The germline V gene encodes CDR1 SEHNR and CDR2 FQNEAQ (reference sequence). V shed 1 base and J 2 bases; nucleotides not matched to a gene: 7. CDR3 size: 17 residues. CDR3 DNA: TGTGCCAGCAGCTTAGTCTCAGGGACAGGGCTCACAGATACGCAGTATTTT. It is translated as CASSLVSGTGLTDTQYF.

DNA for the CDR3: TGTGCCAGCAGCTCAGGACAATACAATGAGCAGTTCTTC. This codes for CASSSGQYNEQFF. The gene calls are TRBV7-3 and TRBJ2-1; D might be TRBD1 (5 bases). V was clipped by 4 bases and J by 4 bases, with 8 bases between them. The germline CDR1 and CDR2 sequences are SGHTA and FQGTGA. The CDR3 consists of 13 residues.

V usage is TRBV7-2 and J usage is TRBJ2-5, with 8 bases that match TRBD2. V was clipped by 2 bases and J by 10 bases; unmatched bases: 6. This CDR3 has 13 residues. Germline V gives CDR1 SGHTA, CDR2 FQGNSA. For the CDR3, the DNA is TGTGCCAGCAGCTTAAGACTCCTAGCGGGCCAGTACTTC. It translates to CASSLRLLAGQYF. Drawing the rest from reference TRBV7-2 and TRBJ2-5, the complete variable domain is GAGVSQSPSNKVTEKGKDVELRCDPISGHTALYWYRQSLGQGLEFLIYFQGNSAPDKSGLPSDRFSAERTGGSVSTLTIQRTQQEDSAVYLCASSLRLLAGQYFGPGTRLLVL.

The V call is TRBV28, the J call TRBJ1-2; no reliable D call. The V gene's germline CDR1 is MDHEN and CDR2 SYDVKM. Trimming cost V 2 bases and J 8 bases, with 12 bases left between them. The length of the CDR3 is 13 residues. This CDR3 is CASSLREAGGYTF. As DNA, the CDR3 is TGTGCCAGCAGTTTACGGGAGGCCGGGGGCTACACCTTC.

CDR3 DNA: TGTGCCAGCAGCGAAAGGGCCCAAGAGACCCAGTACTTC. The encoded protein is CASSERAQETQYF. This chain links TRBV5-4 with TRBJ2-5; no clear D. CDR3 length: 13 residues. The germline V gene has CDR1 SGHNT and CDR2 YYREEE (reference sequence). Trimming removed 4 bases at V and 1 base at J, with 8 bases between. Supplemented by reference TRBV5-4 and TRBJ2-5, the full variable domain reads ETGVTQSPTHLIKTRGQQVTLRCSSQSGHNTVSWYQQALGQGPQFIFQYYREEENGRGNFPPRFSGLQFPNYSSELNVNALELDDSALYLCASSERAQETQYFGPGTRLLVL.

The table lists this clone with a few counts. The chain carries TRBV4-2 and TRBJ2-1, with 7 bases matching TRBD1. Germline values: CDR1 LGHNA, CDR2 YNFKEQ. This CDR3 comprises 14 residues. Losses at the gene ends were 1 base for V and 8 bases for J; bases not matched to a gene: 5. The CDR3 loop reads CASSQGQGQYEQFF. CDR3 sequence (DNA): TGTGCCAGCAGCCAAGGTCAGGGACAGTATGAGCAGTTCTTC.

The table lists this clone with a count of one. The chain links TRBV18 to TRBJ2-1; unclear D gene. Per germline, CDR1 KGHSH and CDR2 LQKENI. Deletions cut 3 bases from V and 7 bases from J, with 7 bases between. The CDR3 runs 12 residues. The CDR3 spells CASSPLANEQFF. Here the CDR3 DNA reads TGTGCCAGCTCACCGCTGGCGAATGAGCAGTTCTTC.

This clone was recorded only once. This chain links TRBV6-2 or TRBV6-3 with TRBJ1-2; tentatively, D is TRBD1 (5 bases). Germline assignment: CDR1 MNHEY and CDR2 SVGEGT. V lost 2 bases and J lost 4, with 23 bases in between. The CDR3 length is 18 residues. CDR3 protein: CASSYPTPGEGTSYGYTF. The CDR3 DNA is TGTGCCAGCAGTTACCCGACCCCGGGGGAGGGAACGAGCTATGGCTACACCTTC.